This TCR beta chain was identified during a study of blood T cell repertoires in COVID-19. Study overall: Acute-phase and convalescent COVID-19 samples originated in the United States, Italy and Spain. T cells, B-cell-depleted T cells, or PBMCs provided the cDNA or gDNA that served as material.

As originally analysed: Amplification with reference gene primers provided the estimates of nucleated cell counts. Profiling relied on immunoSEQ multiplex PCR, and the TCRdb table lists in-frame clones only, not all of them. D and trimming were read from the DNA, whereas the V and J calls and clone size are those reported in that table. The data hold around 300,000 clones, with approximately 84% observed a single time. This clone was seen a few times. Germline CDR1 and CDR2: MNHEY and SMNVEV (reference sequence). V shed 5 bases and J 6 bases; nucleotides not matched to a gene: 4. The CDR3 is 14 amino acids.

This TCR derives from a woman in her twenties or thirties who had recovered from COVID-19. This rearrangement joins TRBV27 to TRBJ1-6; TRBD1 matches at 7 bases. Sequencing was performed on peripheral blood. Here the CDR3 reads CASSITGANSPLHF. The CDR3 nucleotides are TGTGCCAGCAGTATTACAGGGGCTAATTCACCCCTCCACTTT.